This T cell receptor (beta chain) was documented in a study of blood T cells in healthy people across ages. Investigators took around 10 milliliters of peripheral blood from every donor. The use of a sample-barcoded 5' primer and a J-beta primer mix characterized a second PCR of about 6 to 11 cycles. Using its own MiXCR run on the 5' RACE reads, TCRdb lists one record per CDR3 protein. The table includes 850,000 to 1,300,000 distinct CDR3 sequences, less than 50% detected once. Worth noting for this clonotype: A much larger clonotype is one base distant, so this may be a read error.

V shed 2 bases, J shed 10 bases, and the junction held 17 bases outside the gene matches. CDR3 length: 18 residues. Germline values: CDR1 MNHEY, CDR2 SMNVEV (reference sequence). This clonotype originated in a woman aged 55-70 years in good health. The V call is TRBV27, the J call TRBJ2-1, with 10 bases aligning to TRBD2. The sequencing input was blood. CDR3 amino acids: CASSLRPGTSVYDREQFF. DNA of the CDR3: TGTGCCAGCAGTTTAAGACCCGGGACTAGCGTATATGATCGGGAGCAGTTCTTC.